This T cell receptor beta chain was obtained from a study of a mutant IDH1 vaccine in newly diagnosed glioma. Study results and caveats: Detectable vaccine-induced immune responses arose in 80% to 95% of patients.

This clone appeared once. Its cognate antigen is unknown. Time point meaning: week 5, during vaccination. Topical imiquimod was applied with each vaccine dose, which held 300 ug of mutant IDH1 20-mer peptide. Trimming removed 10 bases from V and 3 bases from J, with 13 bases in between. CDR3 length equals 12 residues. Germline CDR1 reads MNHNS; CDR2 reads SASEGT. Generated by immunoSEQ multiplex PCR, the TCRdb table keeps only in-frame clones and is missing some. The data show tens of thousands of clones, roughly 82% seen once. The V gene is TRBV6-1, the J gene TRBJ2-7; no firm D call. The source of this sequence is a woman younger than 35 with glioma. Some clones in this sample may be carry-over from other donors' samples. Sequencing used PBMCs, obtained from a glioma patient whose treatment included an IDH1 peptide vaccine. The CDR3 protein is CAIVDPFYEQYF. CDR3 DNA: TGTGCCATTGTGGACCCCTTCTACGAGCAGTACTTC.